This T cell receptor (beta chain) is from a study of T cell repertoires in cytomegalovirus infection. On the study more broadly: Both a matching HLA type and CMV infection were indicated by public TCR beta signatures.

TCRdb recomputed calls from the reads with MiXCR, one row per CDR3 protein. The sample yields about 130,000 distinct CDR3 sequences, roughly 9% seen once. Study-wide points: In two of eight donors, the top clonotype was HLA-C-restricted CMV-specific. Summed frequency of shared TCR beta families picked out CMV carriers who also had the relevant HLA.

Many counts were recorded for this clonotype. Its antigen is as yet unknown. The sequence came from a human donor in good health (CMV status not recorded). Some clones in this sample may be carry-over from other donors' samples. Sequencing input: PBMCs.

The CDR3 loop is CASSLTGQSYGYTF. CDR3 coding DNA: TGTGCCAGCAGTTTAACGGGACAGAGCTATGGCTACACCTTC. J is TRBJ1-2 and V is TRBV7-8; 7 bases line up with TRBD1. Germline lookup yields CDR1 SGHVS and CDR2 FQNEAQ. The CDR3 runs to 14 residues. V lost 6 bases to trimming and J lost 4 bases; unmatched junction nucleotides: 8.